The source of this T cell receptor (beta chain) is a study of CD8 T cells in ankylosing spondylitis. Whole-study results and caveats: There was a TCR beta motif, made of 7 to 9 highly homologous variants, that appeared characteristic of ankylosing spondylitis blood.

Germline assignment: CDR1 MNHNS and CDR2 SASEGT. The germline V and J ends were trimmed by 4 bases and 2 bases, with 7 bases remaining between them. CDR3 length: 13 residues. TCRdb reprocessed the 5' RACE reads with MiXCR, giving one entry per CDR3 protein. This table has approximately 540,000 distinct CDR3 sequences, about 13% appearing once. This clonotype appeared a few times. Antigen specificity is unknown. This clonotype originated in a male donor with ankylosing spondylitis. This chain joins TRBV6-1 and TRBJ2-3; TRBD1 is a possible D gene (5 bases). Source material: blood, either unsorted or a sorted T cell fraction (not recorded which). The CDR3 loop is CASSGQYTDTQYF. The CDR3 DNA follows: TGTGCCAGCAGTGGACAGTACACAGATACGCAGTATTTT.